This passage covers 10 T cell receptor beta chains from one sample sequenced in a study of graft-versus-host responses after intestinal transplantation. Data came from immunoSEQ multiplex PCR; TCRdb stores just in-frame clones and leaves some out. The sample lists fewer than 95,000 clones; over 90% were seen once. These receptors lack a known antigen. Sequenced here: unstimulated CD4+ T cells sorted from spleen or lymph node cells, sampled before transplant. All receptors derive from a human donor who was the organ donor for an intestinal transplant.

The CDR3 sequence is CASSSRAGSDTQYF. CDR3 sequence (DNA): TGTGCCAGCAGTTCCAGGGCGGGTTCAGATACGCAGTATTTT. The chain uses TRBV28 and TRBJ2-3; the D gene could be TRBD1 or TRBD2 (5 bases each). The V and J ends lost 4 bases and 4 bases respectively, with 12 bases between them. Germline-derived CDR1 and CDR2 are MDHEN and SYDVKM. CDR3 length: 14 residues.

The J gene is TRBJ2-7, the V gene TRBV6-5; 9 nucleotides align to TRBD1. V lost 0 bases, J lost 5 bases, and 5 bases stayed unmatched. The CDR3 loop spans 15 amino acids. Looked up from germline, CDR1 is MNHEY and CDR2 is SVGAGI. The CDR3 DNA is TGTGCCAGCAGTTACTCCGGGACAGGGTTCAACGAGCAGTACTTC. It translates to CASSYSGTGFNEQYF.

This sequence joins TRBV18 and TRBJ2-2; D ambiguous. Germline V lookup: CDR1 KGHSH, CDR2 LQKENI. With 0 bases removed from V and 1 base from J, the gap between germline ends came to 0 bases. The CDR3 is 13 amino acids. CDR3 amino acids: CASSPPNTGELFF. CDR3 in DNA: TGTGCCAGCTCACCACCGAACACCGGGGAGCTGTTTTTT. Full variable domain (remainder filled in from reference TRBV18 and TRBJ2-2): NAGVMQNPRHLVRRRGQEARLRCSPMKGHSHVYWYRQLPEEGLKFMVYLQKENIIDESGMPKERFSAEFPKEGPSILRIQQVVRGDSAAYFCASSPPNTGELFFGEGSRLTVL.

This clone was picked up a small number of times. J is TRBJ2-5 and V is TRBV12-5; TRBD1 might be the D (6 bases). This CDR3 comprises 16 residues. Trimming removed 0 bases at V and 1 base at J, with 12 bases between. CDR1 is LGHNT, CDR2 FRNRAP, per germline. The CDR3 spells CASGLVKGVIQETQYF. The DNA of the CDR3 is TGTGCTAGTGGTTTGGTCAAGGGGGTAATCCAAGAGACCCAGTACTTC.

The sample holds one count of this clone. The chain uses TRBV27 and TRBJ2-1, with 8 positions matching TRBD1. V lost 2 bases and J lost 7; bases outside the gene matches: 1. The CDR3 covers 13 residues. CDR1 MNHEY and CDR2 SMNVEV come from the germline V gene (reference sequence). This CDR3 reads CASSLQGANEQFF. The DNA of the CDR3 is TGTGCCAGCAGTTTACAGGGGGCGAATGAGCAGTTCTTC.

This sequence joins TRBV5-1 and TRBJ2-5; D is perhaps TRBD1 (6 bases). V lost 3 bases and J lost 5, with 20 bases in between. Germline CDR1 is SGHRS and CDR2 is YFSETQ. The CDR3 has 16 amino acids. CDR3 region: CASSWSKQGVWETQYF. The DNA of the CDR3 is TGCGCCAGCAGCTGGAGCAAACAGGGAGTGTGGGAGACCCAGTACTTC. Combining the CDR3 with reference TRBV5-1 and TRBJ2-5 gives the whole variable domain KAGVTQTPRYLIKTRGQQVTLSCSPISGHRSVSWYQQTPGQGLQFLFEYFSETQRNKGNFPGRFSGRQFSNSRSEMNVSTLELGDSALYLCASSWSKQGVWETQYFGPGTRLLVL.

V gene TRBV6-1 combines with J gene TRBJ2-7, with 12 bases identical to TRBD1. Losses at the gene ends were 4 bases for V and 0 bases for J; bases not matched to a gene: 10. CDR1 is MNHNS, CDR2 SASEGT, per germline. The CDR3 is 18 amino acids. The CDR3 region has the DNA TGTGCCAGCAGTGGCCCGGGACAGGGGGCAATTTTCTCCTACGAGCAGTACTTC. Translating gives CASSGPGQGAIFSYEQYF.

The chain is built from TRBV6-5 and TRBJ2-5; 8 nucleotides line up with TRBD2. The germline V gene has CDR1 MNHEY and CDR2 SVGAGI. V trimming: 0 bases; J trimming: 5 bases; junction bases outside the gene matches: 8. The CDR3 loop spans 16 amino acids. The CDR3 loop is CASSYSTGGPGETQYF. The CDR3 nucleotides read TGTGCCAGCAGTTACTCGACGGGGGGGCCTGGGGAGACCCAGTACTTC.

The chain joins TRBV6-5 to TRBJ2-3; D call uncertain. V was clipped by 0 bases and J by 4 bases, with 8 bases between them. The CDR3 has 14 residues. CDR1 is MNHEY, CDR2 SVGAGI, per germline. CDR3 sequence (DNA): TGTGCCAGCAGTTACTCGATTACGGCAGATACGCAGTATTTT. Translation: CASSYSITADTQYF.

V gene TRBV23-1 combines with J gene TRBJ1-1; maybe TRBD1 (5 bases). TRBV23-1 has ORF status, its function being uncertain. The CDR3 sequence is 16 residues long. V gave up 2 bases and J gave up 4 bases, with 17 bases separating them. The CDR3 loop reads CASSQGTRALGTEAFF. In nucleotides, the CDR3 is TGCGCCAGCAGTCAAGGGACTAGGGCTCTCGGCACTGAAGCTTTCTTT.